This TCR beta chain was captured by sequencing in a study of control samples from healthy donors and cancer patients. Assay: immunoSEQ multiplex PCR; the TCRdb copy retains only in-frame clones and omits some. The sample comprises 100,000 to 150,000 clones, roughly 86% of which are singletons, and around 6.9% rests with the top ten. V lost 0 bases to trimming and J lost 8 bases, with 10 bases between them. CDR1 is GTSNPN and CDR2 is SVGIG in the germline V gene (reference sequence). The length of the CDR3 is 12 residues. This TCR was recovered from a man aged 45 to 65 with head and neck cancer. The rearrangement uses TRBV30 and TRBJ1-2, with D possibly matching TRBD1 (6 bases). The sample comprised PBMCs. This CDR3 is CAWSVSGGGYTF. CDR3 DNA sequence: TGTGCCTGGAGTGTATCCGGGGGCGGCTACACCTTC.